This TCR beta chain was identified in a study of T-cell reconstitution after alpha-beta-depleted transplantation in children. Whole-study results and caveats: There were reportedly several hundred expanded graft clones from which alpha-beta T cells came about two months after transplant. A year post-transplant, T-cell counts and diversity derived mostly from newly produced T cells. From surviving recipient T cells and thymic progenitors came the high day-60 TCRbeta diversity observed in some patients.

On this clonotype itself: Its antigen is not known.

Trimming left V 4 bases short and J 4 bases short, with 22 bases between. The CDR3 contains 17 residues. Unique molecular identifiers were built into the TCRbeta library. TCRdb itself ran the PCR reads through MiXCR, one entry per CDR3 protein. The top ten hold around an eighth of the sample, which has 550,000 to 600,000 distinct CDR3 sequences, 23% seen once. This chain links TRBV23-1 with TRBJ1-2, with D perhaps TRBD1 (5 bases). TRBV23-1 is an ORF, with its function uncertain. The source material was PBMCs, mostly from graft donor cells, sampled 360 days after TCRalphabeta/CD19-depleted stem cell transplant. This clonotype was obtained from a boy under two years old who had a stem cell transplant for acute myeloid leukemia, so the T cells may come from the graft donor. CDR3 coding DNA: TGCGCCAGCAGTCCGAGGCTACGAGGGACGGACTTCTATGGCTACACCTTC. This sequence encodes CASSPRLRGTDFYGYTF.